Given below is one T cell receptor (beta chain) in context. The entry originates in a study of blood T cell repertoires in COVID-19. TCRdb keeps only in-frame clones here, not all; method: immunoSEQ multiplex PCR. The table shows 150,000 to 200,000 clones, with approximately 80% occurring only once. The V gene's germline CDR1 is GTSNPN and CDR2 SVGIG (reference sequence). With V trimmed by 1 base and J by 1 base, 4 bases remained unmatched. This CDR3 has 15 residues. Enrollees, roughly 18 to 90 years old, lived in some 24 US areas. This sequence joins TRBV30 and TRBJ1-1, with 9 bases matching TRBD1. Sequenced: PBMCs or T cells enriched from blood (not recorded which). This TCR was recovered from a man aged 45 to 65 who had recovered from COVID-19. As DNA, the CDR3 is TGTGCCTGGAGTGCCTACAGGGGGCCGAACACTGAAGCTTTCTTT. This codes for CAWSAYRGPNTEAFF.